Listed below are T cell receptor beta chains from one sample, sequenced in a study of blood T cell repertoires in COVID-19. TCRdb's table, derived via immunoSEQ multiplex PCR, lists solely in-frame clones and lacks some. This table holds about 99,000 clones, roughly 84% found once. What was sequenced was peripheral blood. The receptors originated from an older woman in a cohort sampled during active or convalescent COVID-19. Both conserved end residues are part of each CDR3. The D gene is left open where the match is weak. The size of a clone is reported for some rows only, either as once, few or many, or as a class for expanded clones.

j_call,clone_size,v_call,d_call,cdr3_nt,cdr3_aa
TRBJ1-2,-,TRBV5-1,-,TGCGCCAGCAGCCCGTCTCCAGGGAACTATGGCTACACCTTC,CASSPSPGNYGYTF
TRBJ2-3,-,TRBV5-4,-,TGTGCCAGCAGCCCACCAAGGGGGAGACAAGATACGCAGTATTTT,CASSPPRGRQDTQYF
TRBJ2-7,-,TRBV21-1,-,TGTGCCAGCAGCAAAGCGCCCCCGGAGGCAGGGGAAAGCTACGAGCAGTACTTC,CASSKAPPEAGESYEQYF
TRBJ2-7,-,TRBV28,TRBD2,TGTGCCAGCAGTTTAGCCCTTGGCGGGGAGGGCAGGTACGAGCAGTACTTC,CASSLALGGEGRYEQYF
TRBJ2-1,-,TRBV9,TRBD2,TGTGCCAGCAGCGCCGGGACTAGCGGGGGGAAGCAGTTCTTC,CASSAGTSGGKQFF
TRBJ1-1,-,TRBV6-6,TRBD1,TGTGCCAGCAGACACCGTGACAGGGTGAACACTGAAGCTTTCTTT,CASRHRDRVNTEAFF
TRBJ1-1,-,TRBV4-1,TRBD1,TGCGCCAGCAGCCAAGGGTTCATTGTCCCGGGACAGGGAAAAACTGAAGCTTTCTTT,CASSQGFIVPGQGKTEAFF
TRBJ1-2,-,TRBV19,TRBD1,TGTGCCAGTAAGGGACAGACGTCCCGTCGAGGTGGCTACACCTTC,CASKGQTSRRGGYTF
TRBJ1-1,-,TRBV2,TRBD1,TGTGCCAGTCAGCCCCCCCAGGGGGCGGGCGCTGAAGCTTTCTTT,CASQPPQGAGAEAFF
TRBJ1-1,-,TRBV5-1,-,TGCGCCAGCAGCACTGGGAACACTGAAGCTTTCTTT,CASSTGNTEAFF
TRBJ2-7,-,TRBV30,TRBD2,TGTGCCTGGAGTACTAGCGGGGGGGCTTACGAGCAGTACTTC,CAWSTSGGAYEQYF
TRBJ2-7,-,TRBV27,-,TGTGCCAGCAGCCTCCTGGGGGGAACCTACGAGCAGTACTTC,CASSLLGGTYEQYF
TRBJ1-4,-,TRBV18,-,TGTGCCAGCTCACCACGGACAGCTGCAACTAATGAAAAACTGTTTTTT,CASSPRTAATNEKLFF
TRBJ1-5,once,TRBV19,-,TGTGCCAGTAGCCACGGGGGAGGGCTCAATCAGCCCCAGCATTTT,CASSHGGGLNQPQHF
TRBJ2-3,-,TRBV10-3,TRBD2,TGTGCCATCAGTGATAGGCTAGCGGGGGCCTCGAGCACAGATACGCAGTATTTT,CAISDRLAGASSTDTQYF
TRBJ1-5,few,TRBV6-5,TRBD1,TGTGCCAGCGGACAGGGGGCTCGTCAGCCCCAGCATTTT,CASGQGARQPQHF
TRBJ1-2,-,TRBV7-9,-,TGTGCCAGCAGCATAGGAACATACGCCTATGGCTACACCTTC,CASSIGTYAYGYTF
TRBJ2-2,-,TRBV28,TRBD1,TGTGCCAGCAGCTCTACAGGGGCGGCCGGGGAGCTGTTTTTT,CASSSTGAAGELFF
TRBJ1-5,few,TRBV4-1,TRBD1,TGCGCCAGCAGCCAAGATCTAGGGGGCGTCAATCAGCCCCAGCATTTT,CASSQDLGGVNQPQHF
TRBJ1-6,-,TRBV18,-,TGTGCCAGCTCGCCATCACAGGACTATAATTCACCCCTCCACTTT,CASSPSQDYNSPLHF
TRBJ2-7,-,TRBV7-9,TRBD1,TGTGCCAGCAGTCTTATGGGACAGGGGACTTACGAGCAGTACTTC,CASSLMGQGTYEQYF
TRBJ1-1,-,TRBV5-1,-,TGCGCCAGCAGCACCTCCGAGGCGCGGGGTGAAGCTTTCTTT,CASSTSEARGEAFF
TRBJ1-4,-,TRBV2,-,TGTGCCAGCCGACGAGGGGTACTGGGGGGAAAACTGTTTTTT,CASRRGVLGGKLFF
TRBJ1-2,-,TRBV5-8,TRBD1,TGTGCCAGCGGCGAACAGGGGGGTGGCTACACCTTC,CASGEQGGGYTF
TRBJ2-3,-,TRBV9,TRBD2,TGTGCCAGCAGCGACAGGATTACTAGCGGGAGAATTGGCACAGATACGCAGTATTTT,CASSDRITSGRIGTDTQYF
TRBJ2-1,-,TRBV19,TRBD2,TGTGCCAGTAGCGCCTCTAGCGGGAGGCCCTCCGAAGAGCAGTTCTTC,CASSASSGRPSEEQFF
TRBJ2-7,-,TRBV6-6,TRBD1,TGTGCCAGCAGTCAGTCTCCGGGACAGTGGAACTCCTACGAGCAGTACTTC,CASSQSPGQWNSYEQYF
TRBJ1-1,-,TRBV19,-,TGTGCCAGTACCCCACAGGGCAGGGGTTTGAACACTGAAGCTTTCTTT,CASTPQGRGLNTEAFF
TRBJ2-3,-,TRBV18,TRBD2,TGTGCCAGCTCACCATCAGCGGGGGGCCACACAGATACGCAGTATTTT,CASSPSAGGHTDTQYF
TRBJ2-2,few,TRBV4-1,TRBD1,TGCGCCAGCAGCCCTCGACAGGGAATCGGCACCGGGGAGCTGTTTTTT,CASSPRQGIGTGELFF
TRBJ1-5,-,TRBV7-9,-,TGTGCCAGCAGCGCAATCCCTGGAGGGCAGCCCCAGCATTTT,CASSAIPGGQPQHF
TRBJ2-3,-,TRBV7-7,TRBD2,TGTGCTAGCAGCTTAGGACTAGCGGGGTCCACAGATACGCAGTATTTT,CASSLGLAGSTDTQYF
TRBJ2-7,-,TRBV5-1,-,TGCGCCAGCAGCTTGGCCGCCAGAGGCGAGCAGTACTTC,CASSLAARGEQYF
TRBJ1-5,-,TRBV19,-,TGTGCCAGTGGGAGGTTCAATCAGCCCCAGCATTTT,CASGRFNQPQHF